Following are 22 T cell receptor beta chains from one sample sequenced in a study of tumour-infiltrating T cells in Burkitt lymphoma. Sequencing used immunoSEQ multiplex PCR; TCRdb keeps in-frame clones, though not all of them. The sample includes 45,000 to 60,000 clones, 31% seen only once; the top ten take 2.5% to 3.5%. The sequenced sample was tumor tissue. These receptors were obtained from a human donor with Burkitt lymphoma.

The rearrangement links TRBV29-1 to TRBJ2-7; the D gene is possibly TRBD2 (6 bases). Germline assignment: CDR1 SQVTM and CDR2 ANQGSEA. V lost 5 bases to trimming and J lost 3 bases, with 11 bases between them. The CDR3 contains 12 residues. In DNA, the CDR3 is TGCAGCGTTAAGCCCGGGGGCTACGAGCAGTACTTC. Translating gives CSVKPGGYEQYF.

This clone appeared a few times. The CDR3 here is CASSTSGRSSSGNTIYF. In DNA form, the CDR3 reads TGTGCCAGTAGTACTTCAGGCAGGTCCAGCTCTGGAAACACCATATATTTT. The chain joins TRBV19 to TRBJ1-3, with D uncertain. The germline gives CDR1 LNHDA, CDR2 SQIVND (reference sequence). There are 17 residues in the CDR3. V dropped 4 bases and J dropped 0 bases, with 16 bases sitting between them.

The CDR3 reads CASSLLGPYTGELFF. In nucleotides, the CDR3 is TGCGCCAGCAGCTTGCTGGGGCCGTACACCGGGGAGCTGTTTTTT. This chain joins TRBV5-1 and TRBJ2-2; D may be TRBD1 (5 bases). CDR3 length: 15 residues. Trimming removed 1 base at V and 3 bases at J, with 10 bases between. Germline loops: CDR1 SGHRS, CDR2 YFSETQ.

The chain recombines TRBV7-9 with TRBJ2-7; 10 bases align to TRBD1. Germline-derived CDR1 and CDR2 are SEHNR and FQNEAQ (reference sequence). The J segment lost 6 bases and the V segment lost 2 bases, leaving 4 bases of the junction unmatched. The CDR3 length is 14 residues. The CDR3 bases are TGTGCCAGCAGCTTATCGGGACAGGGGACCGAGCAGTACTTC. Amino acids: CASSLSGQGTEQYF.

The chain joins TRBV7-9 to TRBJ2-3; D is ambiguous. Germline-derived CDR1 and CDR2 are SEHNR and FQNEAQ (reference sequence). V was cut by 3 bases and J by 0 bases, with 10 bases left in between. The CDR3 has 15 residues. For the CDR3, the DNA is TGTGCCAGCAGCTTGTCGGCAGCTAGCACAGATACGCAGTATTTT. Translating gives CASSLSAASTDTQYF.

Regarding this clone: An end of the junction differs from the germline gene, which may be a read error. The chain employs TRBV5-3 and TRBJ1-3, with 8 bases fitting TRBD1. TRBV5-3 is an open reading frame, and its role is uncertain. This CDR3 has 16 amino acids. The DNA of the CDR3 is TGTGCCAGAAGCGTATCCCAGGGGGCGCCTGGAAACACCAGATATTTT. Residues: CARSVSQGAPGNTRYF.

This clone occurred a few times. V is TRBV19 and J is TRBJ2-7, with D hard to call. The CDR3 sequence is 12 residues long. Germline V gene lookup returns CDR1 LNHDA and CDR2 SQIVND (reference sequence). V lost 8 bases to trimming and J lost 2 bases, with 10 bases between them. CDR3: CASGDGTYEQYF. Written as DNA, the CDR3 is TGTGCCAGTGGTGACGGTACCTACGAGCAGTACTTC.

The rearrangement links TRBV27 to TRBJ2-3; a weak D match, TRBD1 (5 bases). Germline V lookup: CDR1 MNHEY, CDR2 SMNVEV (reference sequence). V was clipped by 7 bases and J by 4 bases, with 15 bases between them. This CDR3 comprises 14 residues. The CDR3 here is CASKRQGQADTQYF. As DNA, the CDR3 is TGTGCCAGCAAACGGCAGGGTCAGGCAGATACGCAGTATTTT.

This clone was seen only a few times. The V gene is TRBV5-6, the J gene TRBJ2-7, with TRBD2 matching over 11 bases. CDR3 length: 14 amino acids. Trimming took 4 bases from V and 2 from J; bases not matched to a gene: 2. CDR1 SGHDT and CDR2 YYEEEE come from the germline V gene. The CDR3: CASSLAGGAYEQYF. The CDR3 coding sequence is TGTGCCAGCAGCCTAGCGGGGGGCGCCTACGAGCAGTACTTC.

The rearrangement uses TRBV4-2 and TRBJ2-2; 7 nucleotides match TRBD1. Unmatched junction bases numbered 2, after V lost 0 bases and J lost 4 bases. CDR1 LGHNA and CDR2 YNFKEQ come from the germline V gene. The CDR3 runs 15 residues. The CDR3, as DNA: TGTGCCAGCAGCCAAGAAACAGGGGCCACCGGGGAGCTGTTTTTT. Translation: CASSQETGATGELFF.

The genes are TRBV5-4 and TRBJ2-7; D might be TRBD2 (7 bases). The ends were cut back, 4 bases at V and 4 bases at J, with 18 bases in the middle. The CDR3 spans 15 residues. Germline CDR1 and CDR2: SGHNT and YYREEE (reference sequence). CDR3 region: CASSQMLGGPYEQYF. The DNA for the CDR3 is TGTGCCAGCAGCCAAATGCTCGGGGGGCCGTACGAGCAGTACTTC.

The DNA for the CDR3 is TGTGCCAGCAGCCTTGGACTCCCCTTCACAGATACGCAGTATTTT. This codes for CASSLGLPFTDTQYF. V and J are TRBV5-4 and TRBJ2-3; D may be TRBD2 (5 bases). This CDR3 comprises 15 residues. Per the germline V gene, CDR1 is SGHNT and CDR2 is YYREEE (reference sequence). The V gene lost 4 bases and the J gene lost 2 bases, with 14 bases spanning the gap.

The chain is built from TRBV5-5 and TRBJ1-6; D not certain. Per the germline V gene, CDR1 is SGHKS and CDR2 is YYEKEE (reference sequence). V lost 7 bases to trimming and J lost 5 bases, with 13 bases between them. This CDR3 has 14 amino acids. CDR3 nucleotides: TGTGCCAGCCGCTATAGAGCGGATAATTCACCCCTCCACTTT. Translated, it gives CASRYRADNSPLHF.

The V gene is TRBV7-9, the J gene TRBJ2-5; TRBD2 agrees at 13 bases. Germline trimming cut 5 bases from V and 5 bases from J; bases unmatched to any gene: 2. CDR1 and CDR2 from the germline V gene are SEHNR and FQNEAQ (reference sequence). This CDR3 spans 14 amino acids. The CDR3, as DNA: TGTGCCAGCAGCCCGGGACTAGCGGGGGAGACCCAGTACTTC. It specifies CASSPGLAGETQYF.

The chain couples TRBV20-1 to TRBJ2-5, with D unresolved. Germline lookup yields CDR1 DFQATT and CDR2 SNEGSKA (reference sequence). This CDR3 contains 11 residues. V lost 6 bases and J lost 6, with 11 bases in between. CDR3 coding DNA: TGCAGTGCGAACCGCCCCCAGACCCAGTACTTC. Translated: CSANRPQTQYF.

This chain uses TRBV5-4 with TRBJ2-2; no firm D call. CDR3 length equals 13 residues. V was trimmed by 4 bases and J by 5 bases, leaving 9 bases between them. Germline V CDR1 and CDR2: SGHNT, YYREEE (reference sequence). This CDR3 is CASSQDGTGELFF. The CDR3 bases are TGTGCCAGCAGCCAGGACGGGACCGGGGAGCTGTTTTTT.

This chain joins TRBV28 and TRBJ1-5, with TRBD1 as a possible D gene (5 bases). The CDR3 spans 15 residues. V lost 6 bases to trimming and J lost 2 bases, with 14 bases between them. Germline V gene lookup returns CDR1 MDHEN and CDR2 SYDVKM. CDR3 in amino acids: CASRDRGTGNQPQHF. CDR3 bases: TGTGCCAGCAGAGACAGAGGGACGGGCAATCAGCCCCAGCATTTT.

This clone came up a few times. CDR3 region: CASSSGQGFPQHF. CDR3 in DNA: TGTGCCAGTTCATCGGGGCAGGGATTTCCCCAGCATTTT. This chain links TRBV19 with TRBJ1-5; TRBD1 is a possible D gene (5 bases). The CDR3 contains 13 residues. Trimming left V 8 bases short and J 10 bases short, with 18 bases between. Germline CDR1 is LNHDA and CDR2 is SQIVND (reference sequence).

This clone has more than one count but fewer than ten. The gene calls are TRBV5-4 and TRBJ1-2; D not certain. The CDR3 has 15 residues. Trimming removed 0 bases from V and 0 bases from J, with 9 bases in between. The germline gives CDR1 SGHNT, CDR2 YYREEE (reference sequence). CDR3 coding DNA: TGTGCCAGCAGCTTGGATGCGGCGGCTAACTATGGCTACACCTTC. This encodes CASSLDAAANYGYTF.

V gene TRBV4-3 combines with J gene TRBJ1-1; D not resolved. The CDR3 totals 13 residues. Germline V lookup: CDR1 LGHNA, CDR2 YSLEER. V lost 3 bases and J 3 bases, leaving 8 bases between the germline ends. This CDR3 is CASSQGMDTEAFF. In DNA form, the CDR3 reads TGCGCCAGCAGCCAGGGTATGGACACTGAAGCTTTCTTT.

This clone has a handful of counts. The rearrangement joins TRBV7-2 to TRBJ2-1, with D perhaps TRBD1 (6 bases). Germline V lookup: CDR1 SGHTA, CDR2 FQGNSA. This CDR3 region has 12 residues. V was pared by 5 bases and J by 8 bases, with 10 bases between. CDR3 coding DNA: TGTGCCAGCAGCCCCCAGGGGTATGAGCAGTTCTTC. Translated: CASSPQGYEQFF.

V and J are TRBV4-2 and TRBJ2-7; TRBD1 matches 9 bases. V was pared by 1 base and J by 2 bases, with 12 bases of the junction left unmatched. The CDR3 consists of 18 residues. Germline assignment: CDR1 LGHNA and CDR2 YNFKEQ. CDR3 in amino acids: CASSQGAGTGRSTYEQYF. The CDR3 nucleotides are TGTGCCAGCAGCCAAGGAGCCGGGACAGGGAGGTCGACCTACGAGCAGTACTTC.